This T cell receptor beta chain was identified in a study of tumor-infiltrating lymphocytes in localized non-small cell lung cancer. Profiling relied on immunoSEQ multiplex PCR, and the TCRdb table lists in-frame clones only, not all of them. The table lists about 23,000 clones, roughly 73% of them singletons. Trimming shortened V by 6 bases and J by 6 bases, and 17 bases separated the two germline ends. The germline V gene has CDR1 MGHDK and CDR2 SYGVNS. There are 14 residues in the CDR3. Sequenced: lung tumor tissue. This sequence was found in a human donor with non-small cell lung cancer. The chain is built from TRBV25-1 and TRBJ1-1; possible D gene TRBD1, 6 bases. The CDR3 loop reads CASSQGGTHAEAFF. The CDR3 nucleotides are TGTGCCAGCAGCCAAGGGGGTACCCACGCTGAAGCTTTCTTT.